A selection of T cell receptor beta chains follows, all from one sample in a study of blood T cell repertoires in COVID-19. The protocol was immunoSEQ multiplex PCR, while the TCRdb copy is restricted to in-frame clones and leaves out a portion. The table has a few hundred thousand clones, approximately 90% seen once. The sequencing sample was made of PBMCs or T cells enriched from blood (not recorded which). The receptors derive from a man aged 35 to 55 who had recovered from COVID-19. CDR3s include the opening cysteine and the closing phenylalanine or tryptophan.

v_gene	j_gene	CDR3aa
TRBV7-6	TRBJ2-1	CASSFTVSTYNEQFF
TRBV28	TRBJ2-7	CASSLPGGLWGSVYEQYF
TRBV27	TRBJ2-1	CASAGPGLGGSNEQFF
TRBV7-6	TRBJ2-5	CASSLGTSGRETQYF
TRBV29-1	TRBJ2-2	CSVGHPNTGELFF
TRBV5-1	TRBJ2-7	CASSLRSPTVRTSYEQYF
TRBV19	TRBJ2-3	CASSPSGYYGDTQYF
TRBV6-5	TRBJ2-1	CASSSGQGFLRDEQFF
TRBV10-1	TRBJ2-3	CASSDPRQGATDTQYF
TRBV6-5	TRBJ2-7	CASSYAGHEQYF
TRBV28	TRBJ1-1	CASSRPQENTEAFF
TRBV10-3	TRBJ2-1	CAIGVTGGGPYNEQFF
TRBV10-3	TRBJ1-1	CAISEGGGRTEAFF
TRBV10-3	TRBJ1-5	CAISDSGGNQPQHF
TRBV3-1/TRBV3-2	TRBJ1-4	CASSPQQGWTNEKLFF
TRBV6-5	TRBJ1-1	CASSYGPLNTEAFF
TRBV29-1	TRBJ1-2	CSAPGQGNLANYGYTF
TRBV6-2/TRBV6-3	TRBJ1-5	CASSYVGNQPQHF
TRBV18	TRBJ2-1	CASSPGQATYNEQFF
TRBV5-5	TRBJ2-7	CASSQGYEQYF
TRBV7-3	TRBJ1-1	CASSLNPAGRTEAFF
TRBV18	TRBJ1-1	CASCPNQGYTEAFF
TRBV5-6	TRBJ2-1	CASSSITPGQPQSYNEQFF
TRBV5-1	TRBJ2-1	CASTLPGNEQFF
TRBV29-1	TRBJ1-2	CSVEKPGFNYGYTF
TRBV7-2	TRBJ2-5	CASSYHTQASLKTQYF
TRBV7-2	TRBJ2-7	CASSLRLIYEQYF
TRBV11-2	TRBJ1-6	CASSLVQGRPNSPLHF
TRBV11-2	TRBJ2-3	CASSSIGGRGDTQYF
TRBV7-9	TRBJ2-2	CASSSRASIVSGELFF
TRBV2	TRBJ2-7	CASSLEAEQYF
TRBV6-1	TRBJ1-1	CASREGQGNTEAFF
TRBV5-4	TRBJ1-1	CASSLIGSAAFF
TRBV7-2	TRBJ2-5	CASSLMGGWETQYF
TRBV9	TRBJ1-6	CASSPRTGDNSPLHF
TRBV14	TRBJ2-1	CASSPEVVVSNEQFF
TRBV7-9	TRBJ1-5	CASSRGQLDQPQHF
TRBV11-2	TRBJ2-2	CASSLTGPNTGELFF
TRBV29-1	TRBJ1-1	CSVQQVLGTEAFF
TRBV5-1	TRBJ1-2	CASSLAGGLRNYGYTF